This T cell receptor (beta chain) was observed in a study of graft-versus-host responses after intestinal transplantation (dated by TCRdb to the early 2020s). Regarding the complete study: Multivisceral, liver-intestinal, or isolated intestinal transplants were received by the recipients. Every recipient was given anti-thymocyte globulin induction, then maintenance tacrolimus and steroids for approximately 3 years. Graft-versus-host and host-versus-graft alloreactive T cell clones were tracked in the graft, circulation and bone marrow after intestinal transplantation using bulk TCR-beta CDR3 sequencing. Alloreactive clones were identified by sequencing pre-transplant mixed lymphocyte reaction products and comparing them with unstimulated pre-transplant donor and recipient T cells. The cohort enrolled about two dozen intestinal transplant recipients, one of whom was a retransplant, and 3 patients without pretransplant specimens were excluded. A peak of at least 4% donor T cells among recipient peripheral blood mononuclear cells was the definition used for donor T cell macrochimerism. Rather than going through the commercial service, samples from a few later patients were sequenced in-house on an Illumina MiSeq and processed with MiXCR. General findings and caveats noted by the study authors: In patients with donor T cell macrochimerism, the allografts had high GvH to HvG T cell clonal ratios. Peak levels of circulating GvH clones were associated with declines in HvG clones early after transplant. GvH clones turned up in recipient bone marrow, with some appearing earlier in ileal mucosa or blood, a pattern consistent with an intestinal mucosal origin. The relatively low number and heterogeneity of intestinal transplant patients limited the conclusions.

The cysteine opens and the phenylalanine closes a CDR3 of 18 amino acids. The entry retains the CDR3 DNA only, 54 bases that are in frame from base 1. CDR1 is given as SGDLS and CDR2 as YYNGEE, both from the germline V gene. Compared with germline, V lacks 0 bases and J lacks 2 bases; bases without a gene match: 12. The time point label corresponds to: cells obtained before transplantation from donor or recipient. CD3+CD4+ and CD3+CD8+ populations were FACS-sorted from unstimulated pre-transplant donor and recipient cells taken from spleen or lymph nodes. Receptor libraries were prepared by the immunoSEQ multiplex PCR assay. For most patients, genomic DNA was isolated with the Qiagen DNeasy Blood and Tissue Kit and sent frozen to Adaptive Biotechnologies for TCR sequencing. High-throughput TCR-beta CDR3 sequencing of genomic DNA from most patients was performed by Adaptive Biotechnologies. The study's own analysis went as follows. TCR sequencing data were retrieved from Adaptive's ImmunoSEQ software for 15 to 20 patients, whereas a few other patients were processed with MiXCR and VDJtools. To correct CD4 versus CD8 sorting errors, sequences present in both subsets at a frequency ratio below 5:1 were removed. Because the origin of CDR3 nucleotide sequences shared between donor and recipient could not be assigned, those sequences were removed. To be classed as alloreactive, a clone needed at least 2-fold expansion over unstimulated cells and a minimum CFSE-low frequency of 0.002% (template counts) or 0.001% (read counts). A clone was considered mappable if detected in the sequenced pre-transplant spleen, lymph node, or MLR CFSE-low populations of the donor or recipient. Cumulative frequency of alloreactive clones was calculated as a percentage of all sequences weighted by copy number. TCRdb carries this immuneACCESS record with in-frame sequences only. Its versions omit some clonotypes, under half of them owing to an unresolved V gene in the studies checked, with the rest unexplained. For V, J and clone size, that table is used; D and trimming come from the DNA. The sample has roughly 89,000 clones on record, 91% of them singletons. The top ten constitute nearly 0.1% of the sample.

Worth noting for this clone: Its specific antigen is unknown. Base qualities are missing; no much larger clone stands one base away.

Source: unstimulated CD4+ T cells sorted from spleen or lymph node cells, taken before intestinal transplant. The clonotype originates from a human donor who received an intestinal transplant. This chain is built from TRBV9 and TRBJ2-5, with TRBD1 identical over 8 junction bases. This receptor has the CDR3 CASSVDIGMGTGQETQYF. The nucleotides are TGTGCCAGCAGCGTAGACATCGGGATGGGGACAGGACAAGAGACCCAGTACTTC.